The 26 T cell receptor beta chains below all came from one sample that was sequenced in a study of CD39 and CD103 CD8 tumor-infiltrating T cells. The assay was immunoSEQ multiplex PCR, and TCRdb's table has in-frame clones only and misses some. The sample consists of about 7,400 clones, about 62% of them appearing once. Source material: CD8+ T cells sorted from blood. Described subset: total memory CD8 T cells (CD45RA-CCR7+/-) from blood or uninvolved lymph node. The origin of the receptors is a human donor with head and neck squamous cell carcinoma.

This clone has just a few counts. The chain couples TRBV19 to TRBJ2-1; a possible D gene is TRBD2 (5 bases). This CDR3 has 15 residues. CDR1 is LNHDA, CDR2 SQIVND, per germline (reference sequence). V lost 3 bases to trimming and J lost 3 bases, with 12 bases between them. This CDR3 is CASSISGSLYNEQFF. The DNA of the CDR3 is TGTGCCAGTAGTATCTCTGGGAGTCTCTACAATGAGCAGTTCTTC.

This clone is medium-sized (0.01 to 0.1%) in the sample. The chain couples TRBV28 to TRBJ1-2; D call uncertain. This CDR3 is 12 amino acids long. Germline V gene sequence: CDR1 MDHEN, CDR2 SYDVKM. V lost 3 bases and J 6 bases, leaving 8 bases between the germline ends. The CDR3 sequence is CASSLVGNGYTF. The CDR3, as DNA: TGTGCCAGCAGTTTGGTCGGGAATGGCTACACCTTC.

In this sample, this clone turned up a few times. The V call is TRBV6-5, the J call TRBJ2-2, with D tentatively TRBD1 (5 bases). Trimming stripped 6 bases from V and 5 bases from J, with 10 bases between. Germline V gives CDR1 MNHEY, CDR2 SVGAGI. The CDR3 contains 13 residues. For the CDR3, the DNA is TGTGCCAGCAGCCATAGGGGTACCGGGGAGCTGTTTTTT. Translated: CASSHRGTGELFF.

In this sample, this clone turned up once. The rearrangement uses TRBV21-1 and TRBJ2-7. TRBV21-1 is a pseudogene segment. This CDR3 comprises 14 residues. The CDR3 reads CASSRQTLSYEQYF. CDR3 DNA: TGTGCCAGCAGCAGGCAGACCCTCTCCTACGAGCAGTACTTC.

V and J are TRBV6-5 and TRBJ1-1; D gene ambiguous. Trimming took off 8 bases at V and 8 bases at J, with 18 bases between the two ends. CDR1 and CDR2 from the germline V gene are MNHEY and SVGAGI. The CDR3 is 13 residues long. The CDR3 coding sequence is TGTGCCAGCGGCGACGGGTCACCACACGAAGCTTTCTTT. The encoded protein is CASGDGSPHEAFF.

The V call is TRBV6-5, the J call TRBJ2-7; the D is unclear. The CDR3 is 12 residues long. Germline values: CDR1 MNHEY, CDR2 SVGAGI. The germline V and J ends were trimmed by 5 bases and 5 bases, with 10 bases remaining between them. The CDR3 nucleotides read TGTGCCAGCAGTCCTTCGGGTAACGAGCAGTACTTC. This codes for CASSPSGNEQYF.

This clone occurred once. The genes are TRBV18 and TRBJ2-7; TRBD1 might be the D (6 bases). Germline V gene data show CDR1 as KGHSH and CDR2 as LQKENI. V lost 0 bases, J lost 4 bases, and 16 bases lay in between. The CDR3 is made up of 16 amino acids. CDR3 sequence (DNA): TGTGCCAGCTCACCACCGGACAGTTTCTATATATACGAGCAGTACTTC. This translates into CASSPPDSFYIYEQYF.

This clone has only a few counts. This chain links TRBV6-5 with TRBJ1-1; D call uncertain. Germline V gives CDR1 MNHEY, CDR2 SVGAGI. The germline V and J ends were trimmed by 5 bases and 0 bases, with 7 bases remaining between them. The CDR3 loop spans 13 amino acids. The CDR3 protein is CASSPGVNTEAFF. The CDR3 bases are TGTGCCAGCAGTCCTGGGGTGAACACTGAAGCTTTCTTT.

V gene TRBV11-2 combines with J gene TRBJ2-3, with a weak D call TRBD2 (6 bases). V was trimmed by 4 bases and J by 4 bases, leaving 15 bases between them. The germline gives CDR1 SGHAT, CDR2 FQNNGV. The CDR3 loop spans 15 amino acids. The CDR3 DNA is TGTGCCAGCAGCTCGACCAGGGAGGCAGCAGATACGCAGTATTTT. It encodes CASSSTREAADTQYF.

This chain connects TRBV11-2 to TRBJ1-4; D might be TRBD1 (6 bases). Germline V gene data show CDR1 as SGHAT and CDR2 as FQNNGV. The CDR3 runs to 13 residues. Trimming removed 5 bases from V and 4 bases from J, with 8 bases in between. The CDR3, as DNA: TGTGCCAGCAGCGGAGGGGGTAATGAAAAACTGTTTTTT. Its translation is CASSGGGNEKLFF. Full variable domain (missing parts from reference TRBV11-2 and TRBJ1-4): EAGVAQSPRYKIIEKRQSVAFWCNPISGHATLYWYQQILGQGPKLLIQFQNNGVVDDSQLPKDRFSAERLKGVDSTLKIQPAKLEDSAVYLCASSGGGNEKLFFGSGTQLSVL.

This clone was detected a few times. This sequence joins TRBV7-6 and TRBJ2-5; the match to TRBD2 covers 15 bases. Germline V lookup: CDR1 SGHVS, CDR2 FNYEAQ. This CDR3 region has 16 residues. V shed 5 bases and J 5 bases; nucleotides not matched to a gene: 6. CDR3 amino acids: CASSLGLAGGLETQYF. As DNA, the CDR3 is TGTGCCAGCAGCCTAGGACTAGCGGGGGGGCTCGAGACCCAGTACTTC.

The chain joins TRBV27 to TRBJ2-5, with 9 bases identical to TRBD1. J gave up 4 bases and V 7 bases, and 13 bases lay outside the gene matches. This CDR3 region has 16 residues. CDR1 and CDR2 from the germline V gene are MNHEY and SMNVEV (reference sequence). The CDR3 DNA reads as TGTGCCAGCACCCGAGGAACAGGGGGCTTGGGAGAGACCCAGTACTTC. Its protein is CASTRGTGGLGETQYF.

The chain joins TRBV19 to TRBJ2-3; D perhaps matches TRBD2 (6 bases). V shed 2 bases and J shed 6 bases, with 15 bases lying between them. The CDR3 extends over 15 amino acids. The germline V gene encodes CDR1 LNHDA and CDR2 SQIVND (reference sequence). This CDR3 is CASSIRLEHIDTQYF. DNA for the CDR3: TGTGCCAGTAGTATACGACTAGAGCACATTGATACGCAGTATTTT.

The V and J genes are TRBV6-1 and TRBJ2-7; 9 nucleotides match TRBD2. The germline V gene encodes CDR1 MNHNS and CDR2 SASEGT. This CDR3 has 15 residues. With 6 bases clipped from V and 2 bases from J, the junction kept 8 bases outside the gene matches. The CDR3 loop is CASRGDSGRAYEQYF. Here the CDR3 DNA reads TGTGCCAGCAGGGGGGATAGCGGGAGAGCCTACGAGCAGTACTTC.

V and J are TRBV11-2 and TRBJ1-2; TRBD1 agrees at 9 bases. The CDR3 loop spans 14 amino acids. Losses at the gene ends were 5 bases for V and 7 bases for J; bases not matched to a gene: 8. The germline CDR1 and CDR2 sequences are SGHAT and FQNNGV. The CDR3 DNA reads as TGTGCCAGCAGCCTTTCCGGGACAGGGCTTGGCTACACCTTC. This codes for CASSLSGTGLGYTF.

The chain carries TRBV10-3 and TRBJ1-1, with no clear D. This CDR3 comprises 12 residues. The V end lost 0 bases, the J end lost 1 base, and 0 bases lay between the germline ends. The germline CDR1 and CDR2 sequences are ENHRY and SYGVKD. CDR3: CAISESNTEAFF. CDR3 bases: TGTGCCATCAGTGAGTCGAACACTGAAGCTTTCTTT.

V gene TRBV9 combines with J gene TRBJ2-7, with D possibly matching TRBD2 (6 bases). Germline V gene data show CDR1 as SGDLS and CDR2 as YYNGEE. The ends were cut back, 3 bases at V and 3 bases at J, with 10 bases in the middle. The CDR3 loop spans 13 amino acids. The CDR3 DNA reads TGTGCCAGCAGCGAGGGACTCGACTACGAGCAGTACTTC. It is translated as CASSEGLDYEQYF.

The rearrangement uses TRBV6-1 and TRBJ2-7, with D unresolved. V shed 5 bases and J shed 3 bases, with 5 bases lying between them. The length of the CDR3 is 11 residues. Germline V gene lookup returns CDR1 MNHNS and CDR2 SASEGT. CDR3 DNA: TGTGCCAGCAGTTGGGGCTACGAGCAGTACTTC. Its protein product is CASSWGYEQYF.

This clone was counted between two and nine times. The CDR3 DNA is TGTGCCAGCAGCCCTATCGGGACAACCTCCTACGAGCAGTACTTC. This gives the protein CASSPIGTTSYEQYF. This chain uses TRBV5-6 with TRBJ2-7, with a weak D call TRBD1 (6 bases). The CDR3 loop spans 15 amino acids. Per the germline V gene, CDR1 is SGHDT and CDR2 is YYEEEE. Trimming removed 4 bases at V and 0 bases at J, with 14 bases between.

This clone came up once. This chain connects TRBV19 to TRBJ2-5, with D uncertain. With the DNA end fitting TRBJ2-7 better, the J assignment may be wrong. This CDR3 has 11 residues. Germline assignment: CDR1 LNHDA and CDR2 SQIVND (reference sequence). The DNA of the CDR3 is TGTGCCAGTAGGTTCGCCTACGAGCAGTACTTC. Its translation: CASRFAYEQYF.

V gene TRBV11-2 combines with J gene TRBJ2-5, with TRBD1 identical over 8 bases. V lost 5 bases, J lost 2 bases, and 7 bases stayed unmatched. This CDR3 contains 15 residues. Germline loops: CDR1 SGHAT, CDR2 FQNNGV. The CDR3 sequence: CASSRRTGFQETQYF. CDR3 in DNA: TGTGCCAGCAGCAGACGGACAGGGTTTCAAGAGACCCAGTACTTC.

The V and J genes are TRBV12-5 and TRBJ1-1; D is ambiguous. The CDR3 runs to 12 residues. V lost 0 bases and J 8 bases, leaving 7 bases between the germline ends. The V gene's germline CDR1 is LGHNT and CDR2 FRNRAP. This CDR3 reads CASGLVGSEAFF. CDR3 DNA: TGTGCTAGTGGTTTGGTTGGGTCGGAAGCTTTCTTT.

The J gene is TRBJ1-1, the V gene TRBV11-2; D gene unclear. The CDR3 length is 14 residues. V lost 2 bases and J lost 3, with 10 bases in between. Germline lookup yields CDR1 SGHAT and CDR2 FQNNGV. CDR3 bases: TGTGCCAGCAGCTTAAATGTGTTGGACACTGAAGCTTTCTTT. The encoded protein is CASSLNVLDTEAFF.

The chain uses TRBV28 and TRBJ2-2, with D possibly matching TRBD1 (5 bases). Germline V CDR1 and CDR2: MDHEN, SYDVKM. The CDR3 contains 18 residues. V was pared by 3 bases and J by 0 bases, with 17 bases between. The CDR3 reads CASSFLVVEQANTGELFF. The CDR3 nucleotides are TGTGCCAGCAGTTTTTTAGTTGTAGAACAGGCGAACACCGGGGAGCTGTTTTTT.

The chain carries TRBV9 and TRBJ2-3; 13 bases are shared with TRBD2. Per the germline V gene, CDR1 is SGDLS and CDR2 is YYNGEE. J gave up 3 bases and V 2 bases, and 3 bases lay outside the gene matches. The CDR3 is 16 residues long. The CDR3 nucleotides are TGTGCCAGCAGCGTCGGGACTAGCGGGGAGACAGATACGCAGTATTTT. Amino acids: CASSVGTSGETDTQYF.

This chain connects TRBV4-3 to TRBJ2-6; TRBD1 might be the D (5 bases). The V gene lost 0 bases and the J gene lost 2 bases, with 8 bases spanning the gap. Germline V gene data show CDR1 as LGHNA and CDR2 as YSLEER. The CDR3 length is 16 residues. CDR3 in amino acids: CASSQEEGAGANVLTF. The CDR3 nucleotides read TGCGCCAGCAGCCAAGAAGAAGGGGCTGGGGCCAACGTCCTGACTTTC.